This T cell receptor beta chain was identified in a study of shared clonotypes between healthy human individuals. The naive CD8 subset, CD45RO-negative cells positively selected for CCR7, excluded terminally differentiated effector memory CD45RA+ cells. The healthy adult donors were HIV-negative and reported no recent acute infections or vaccinations. Germline V gene lookup returns CDR1 SGHVS and CDR2 FNYEAQ. The CDR3 totals 15 residues. The germline V and J ends were trimmed by 2 bases and 0 bases, with 7 bases remaining between them. The protocol was immunoSEQ multiplex PCR, while the TCRdb copy is restricted to in-frame clones and leaves out a portion. The sample yields around 2.1 million clones, about 92% seen once.

The origin of this receptor is a man younger than 30 in good health. Some clones in this sample may be carry-over from other donors' samples. This chain connects TRBV7-6 to TRBJ2-2, with D possibly being TRBD2 (5 bases). The sample comprised naive CD8+ T cells from PBMCs. The CDR3 DNA reads TGTGCCAGCAGCTTAACTAGACCGAACACCGGGGAGCTGTTTTTT. Translated, it gives CASSLTRPNTGELFF.